The present TCR beta chain was sequenced within a study of T cells after yellow fever vaccination. Trimming left V 5 bases short and J 2 bases short, with 18 bases between. The CDR3 covers 17 residues. The germline V gene encodes CDR1 KGHDR and CDR2 SFDVKD. TCR cDNA was made by 5'RACE template switching, adding a universal primer site and UMIs. TCRdb used MiXCR to reprocess the 5' RACE reads, holding one entry per CDR3 protein. This table has a few hundred thousand distinct CDR3 sequences, 8.1% appearing once. On this clonotype itself: Its target is not known.

The study's findings and limits: High-abundance clonotypes from the bulk population could contaminate FACS-sorted repertoires. Most clones from primary vaccination were detected again post-booster (around 95% CD4, 88% CD8). A small share of clonotypes appeared in both CD4 and CD8 compartments.

This TCR was sampled from a man aged 18 to 29 who received the YFV17D yellow fever vaccine. The V gene is TRBV24-1, the J gene TRBJ2-1; a possible D gene is TRBD1 (6 bases). The sequenced sample was PBMCs, obtained around 45 days after the first yellow fever vaccination. In DNA form, the CDR3 reads TGTGCCACCAGTGCTTCTCTGAAACAGGGTCCCTACAATGAGCAGTTCTTC. It codes for CATSASLKQGPYNEQFF.